One sample yielded the 3 T cell receptor beta chains listed below, sequenced in a study of blood T cells in healthy people across ages. With a J-beta primer mix and a sample-barcoded 5' primer, a second PCR ran roughly 7 to 11 cycles. Via MiXCR, TCRdb re-called the 5' RACE reads, giving one row per CDR3 protein. The sample shows around 800,000 distinct CDR3 sequences, roughly 46% of them seen only once. Sequenced material: blood. All receptors derive from a man older than 75 in good health.

This clonotype was seen a handful of times. The chain employs TRBV28 and TRBJ2-7, with D perhaps matching TRBD2 (6 bases). The J call may be mistaken, given a closer DNA end match to TRBJ2-5. This CDR3 spans 12 amino acids. The germline V gene encodes CDR1 MDHEN and CDR2 SYDVKM. The CDR3 nucleotides are TGTGCCAGCAGTTTTAGCGGAGGGACCCAGTACTTC. Encoded protein: CASSFSGGTQYF.

Note on this clonotype: This may be a read error, as it is one base from a much larger clone. The rearrangement uses TRBV7-3 and TRBJ2-1; D possibly corresponds to TRBD1 (7 bases). Trimming shortened V by 4 bases and J by 6 bases, and 13 bases separated the two germline ends. Germline V gene data show CDR1 as SGHTA and CDR2 as FQGTGA. CDR3 size: 14 residues. The CDR3 spells CASSSGGILNEQFF. The CDR3 DNA is TGTGCCAGCAGCTCAGGGGGGATTCTCAATGAGCAGTTCTTC.

CDR3 sequence: CSPCPGIRGEGKNIQYF. The CDR3 bases are TGCAGCCCCTGCCCCGGGATCCGAGGGGAGGGCAAAAACATTCAGTACTTC. This chain uses TRBV29-1 with TRBJ2-4, with 7 bases identical to TRBD2. The CDR3 runs 17 residues. In germline, CDR1 is SQVTM, CDR2 ANQGSEA. With V trimmed by 8 bases and J by 3 bases, 19 bases remained unmatched.